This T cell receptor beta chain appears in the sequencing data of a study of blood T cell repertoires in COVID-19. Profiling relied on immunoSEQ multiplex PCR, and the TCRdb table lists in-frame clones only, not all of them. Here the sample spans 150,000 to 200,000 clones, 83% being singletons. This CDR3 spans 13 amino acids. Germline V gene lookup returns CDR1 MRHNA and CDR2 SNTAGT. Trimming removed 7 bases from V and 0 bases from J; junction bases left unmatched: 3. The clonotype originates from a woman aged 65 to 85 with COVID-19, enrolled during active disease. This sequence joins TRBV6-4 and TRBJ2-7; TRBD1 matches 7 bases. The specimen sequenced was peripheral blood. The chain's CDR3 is CASTRDSSYEQYF. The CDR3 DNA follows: TGTGCCAGCACCAGGGACAGCTCCTACGAGCAGTACTTC.